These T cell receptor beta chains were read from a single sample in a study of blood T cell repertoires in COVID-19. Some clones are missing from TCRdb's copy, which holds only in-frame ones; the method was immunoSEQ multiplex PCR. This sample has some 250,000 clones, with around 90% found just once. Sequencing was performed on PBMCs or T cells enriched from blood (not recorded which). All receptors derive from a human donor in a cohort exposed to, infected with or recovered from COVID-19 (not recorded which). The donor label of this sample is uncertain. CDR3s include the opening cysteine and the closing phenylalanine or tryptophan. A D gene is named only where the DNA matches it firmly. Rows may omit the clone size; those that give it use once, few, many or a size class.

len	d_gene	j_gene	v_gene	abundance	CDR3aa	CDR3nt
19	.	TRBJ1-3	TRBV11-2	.	CASARPRQRGLPSGNTIYF	TGTGCCAGCGCCCGGCCCCGTCAGAGGGGACTTCCATCTGGAAACACCATATATTTT
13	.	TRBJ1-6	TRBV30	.	CAWTGELNSPLHF	TGTGCCTGGACGGGGGAGTTAAACTCACCCCTCCACTTT
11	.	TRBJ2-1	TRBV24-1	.	CATSVNNEQFF	TGTGCCACCAGTGTAAACAATGAGCAGTTCTTC
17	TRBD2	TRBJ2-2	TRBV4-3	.	CASSGRLAGGRTGELFF	TGCGCCAGCAGCGGGAGACTAGCGGGGGGGCGGACCGGGGAGCTGTTTTTT
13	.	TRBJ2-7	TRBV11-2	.	CASSLGSSYEQYF	TGTGCCAGCAGCCTCGGGAGCTCCTACGAGCAGTACTTC
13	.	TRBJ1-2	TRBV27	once	CASSHGADYGYTF	TGTGCCAGCAGTCATGGGGCTGACTATGGCTACACCTTC
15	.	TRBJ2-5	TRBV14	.	CASSLPQGRRETQYF	TGTGCCAGCAGCCTCCCACAGGGGAGGCGGGAGACCCAGTACTTC
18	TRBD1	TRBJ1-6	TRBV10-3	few	CAISESAGTGDNNSPLHF	TGTGCCATCAGTGAGTCGGCGGGGACAGGGGACAATAATTCACCCCTCCACTTT
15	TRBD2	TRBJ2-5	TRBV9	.	CASTPFGLVGETQYF	TGTGCCAGCACTCCGTTTGGACTAGTAGGCGAGACCCAGTACTTC
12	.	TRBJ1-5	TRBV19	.	CASSMGRKPQHF	TGTGCCAGTAGTATGGGGCGGAAGCCCCAGCATTTT
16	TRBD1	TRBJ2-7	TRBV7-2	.	CASSILRQGALREQYF	TGTGCCAGCAGCATACTAAGACAGGGGGCCCTCCGCGAGCAGTACTTC
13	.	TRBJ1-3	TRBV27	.	CASTSGQGNTIYF	TGTGCCAGCACCTCTGGACAAGGAAACACCATATATTTT
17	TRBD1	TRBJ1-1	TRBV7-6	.	CASSFPQGQVSYTEAFF	TGTGCCAGCAGCTTCCCCCAGGGACAGGTGAGTTACACTGAAGCTTTCTTT
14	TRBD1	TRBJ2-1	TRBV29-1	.	CSVDREEVSDEQFF	TGCAGCGTGGACAGGGAAGAGGTCAGCGATGAGCAGTTCTTC
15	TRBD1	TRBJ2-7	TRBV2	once	CASSSGTGSSYEQYF	TGTGCCAGCAGTTCCGGGACAGGTTCATCCTACGAGCAGTACTTC
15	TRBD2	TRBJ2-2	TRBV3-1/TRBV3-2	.	CASSPGGTNTGELFF	TGTGCCAGCAGCCCGGGGGGGACGAACACCGGGGAGCTGTTTTTT
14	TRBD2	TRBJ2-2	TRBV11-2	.	CASSFAGGPGELFF	TGTGCCAGCAGTTTTGCGGGGGGGCCCGGGGAGCTGTTTTTT
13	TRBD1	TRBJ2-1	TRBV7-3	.	CASSSGQLNEQFF	TGTGCCAGCAGCTCGGGACAGCTCAATGAGCAGTTCTTC
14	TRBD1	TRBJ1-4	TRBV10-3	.	CAISDRGRGEKLFF	TGTGCCATCAGCGACAGGGGGCGAGGTGAAAAACTGTTTTTT
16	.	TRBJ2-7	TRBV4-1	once	CASSLLWTGLSYEQYF	TGCGCCAGCAGCCTTCTTTGGACGGGACTTTCCTACGAGCAGTACTTC
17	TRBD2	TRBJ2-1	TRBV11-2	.	CASSSPPSSGGDNEQFF	TGTGCCAGCAGCTCGCCCCCCTCTAGCGGGGGAGACAATGAGCAGTTCTTC